This TCR beta chain appears in the sequencing data of a study of beta chain features in type 1 diabetes. Study results and limitations: Comparison showed that naive, central memory and Treg TCRB repertoires appeared more similar among patients than among healthy donors. Resolution of whether HLA type affects TCRB rearrangement was not achieved here. Diminished insertions and augmented deletions at VDJ junctions characterized type 1 diabetes patients.

Unmatched junction bases numbered 6, after V lost 5 bases and J lost 4 bases. Germline values: CDR1 SGHAT, CDR2 FQNNGV. The CDR3 contains 15 residues. A sort by CD45RO/CCR7/CD25/CD127/CD95/CD27 yielded CD4+ naive, central memory, regulatory and stem cell-like memory cells. What was sequenced were expressed TCRB transcripts, since all of the isolated RNA had been reverse transcribed. The method was immunoSEQ multiplex PCR; TCRdb's version includes in-frame clones alone and lacks a portion of them. The table shows under 200,000 clones, with roughly 9.1% occurring only once. Comment on this clone: Antigen specificity is unknown.

Sequenced material: central memory CD4+ T cells from blood. This TCR was recovered from a woman between 18 and 30 years old in good health. The chain couples TRBV11-2 to TRBJ1-5; 9 bases line up with TRBD1. The CDR3: CASSVQGAENQPQHF. In DNA form, the CDR3 reads TGTGCCAGCAGCGTACAGGGGGCTGAGAATCAGCCCCAGCATTTT.